The 16 T cell receptor beta chains in this list originate from one sample, sequenced in a study of shared clonotypes between healthy human individuals. Profiled with immunoSEQ multiplex PCR; TCRdb holds only in-frame clones, not every one. The sample carries around 600,000 clones, around 97% recorded once. Sequencing was performed on naive CD4+ T cells sorted from blood. Subset here: CD45RA+ positively selected. Receptors were obtained from a woman aged 25-40 years in good health.

The chain recombines TRBV18 with TRBJ2-7, with 13 bases matching TRBD2. The junction had 3 bases not matched to a gene; V was cut back by 3 bases and J by 1 base. CDR3 length equals 16 residues. Looked up from germline, CDR1 is KGHSH and CDR2 is LQKENI. The CDR3 bases are TGTGCCAGCTCACCGCAACTAGCGGGAGGGTCCTACGAGCAGTACTTC. Its translation: CASSPQLAGGSYEQYF.

This chain joins TRBV18 and TRBJ1-1, with D maybe TRBD1 (6 bases). Germline CDR1 and CDR2: KGHSH and LQKENI. V lost 0 bases, J lost 2 bases, and 10 bases lay in between. This CDR3 comprises 15 residues. CDR3 DNA: TGTGCCAGCTCACCACCGAACAGGGCTAACACTGAAGCTTTCTTT. Translated, it gives CASSPPNRANTEAFF.

The chain joins TRBV28 to TRBJ2-3; TRBD1 is a possible D gene (6 bases). The CDR3 is 15 residues long. The ends were cut back, 2 bases at V and 5 bases at J, with 14 bases in the middle. Germline V CDR1 and CDR2: MDHEN, SYDVKM. The CDR3 spells CASSLRGHVVDTQYF. CDR3 DNA: TGTGCCAGCAGTTTACGGGGACATGTTGTAGATACGCAGTATTTT.

The V gene is TRBV10-1, the J gene TRBJ2-5; 7 nucleotides align to TRBD1. The CDR3 contains 15 residues. V shed 5 bases, J shed 1 base, and the junction held 7 bases outside the gene matches. Germline V gene lookup returns CDR1 WNHNN and CDR2 SYGVQD (reference sequence). CDR3 in amino acids: CASSKGQPGQETQYF. CDR3 in DNA: TGCGCCAGCAGTAAGGGACAGCCGGGCCAAGAGACCCAGTACTTC.

This rearrangement joins TRBV6-1 to TRBJ2-6; perhaps TRBD2 as D (6 bases). Germline V CDR1 and CDR2: MNHNS, SASEGT. The V end was cut by 6 bases, the J end by 2 bases, with 8 bases between. This CDR3 comprises 14 residues. CDR3 in amino acids: CASRRDAGANVLTF. CDR3 in DNA: TGTGCCAGCAGGCGGGATGCTGGGGCCAACGTCCTGACTTTC.

The chain joins TRBV28 to TRBJ2-7, with D maybe TRBD2 (6 bases). The germline V gene has CDR1 MDHEN and CDR2 SYDVKM. V lost 4 bases to trimming and J lost 7 bases, with 23 bases between them. There are 16 residues in the CDR3. The CDR3 DNA reads TGTGCCAGCAGTTCCCGGGGGACCGCTAGGCCTCAAGAGCAGTACTTC. Residues: CASSSRGTARPQEQYF.

V gene TRBV7-8 combines with J gene TRBJ2-1; D might be TRBD2 (7 bases). The CDR3 consists of 16 residues. Germline V gene lookup returns CDR1 SGHVS and CDR2 FQNEAQ. V lost 6 bases, J lost 0 bases, and 15 bases lay in between. The CDR3 protein is CASRLVGGLSYNEQFF. CDR3 nucleotides: TGTGCCAGCAGACTAGTGGGGGGGCTCTCCTACAATGAGCAGTTCTTC.

The chain couples TRBV5-1 to TRBJ2-7; D may be TRBD1 or TRBD2 (5 bases each). From germline, CDR1 is SGHRS and CDR2 YFSETQ. Trimming stripped 0 bases from V and 2 bases from J, with 9 bases between. The CDR3 spans 14 residues. This CDR3 is CASSLVGTAYEQYF. In DNA, the CDR3 is TGCGCCAGCAGCTTGGTCGGGACGGCCTACGAGCAGTACTTC.

This chain connects TRBV15 to TRBJ2-1; D not resolved. CDR1 and CDR2 (germline): LNHNV, YYDKDF (reference sequence). Trimming took off 0 bases at V and 6 bases at J, with 12 bases between the two ends. The CDR3 is 15 amino acids. In DNA form, the CDR3 reads TGTGCCACCAGCAGAGACCCCACTGGTTCCAATGAGCAGTTCTTC. Amino acids: CATSRDPTGSNEQFF.

This clone was recorded only once. The chain recombines TRBV27 with TRBJ1-1, with a possible D match to TRBD1 (6 bases). The CDR3 extends over 16 amino acids. Germline values: CDR1 MNHEY, CDR2 SMNVEV (reference sequence). Deletions cut 7 bases from V and 1 base from J, with 19 bases between. CDR3 DNA: TGTGCCAGCACGCCCCTGGGGGGCGCTCGGAACACTGAAGCTTTCTTT. It specifies CASTPLGGARNTEAFF.

The genes are TRBV5-1 and TRBJ2-1, with 7 positions matching TRBD1. J gave up 8 bases and V 1 base, and 6 bases lay outside the gene matches. The CDR3 runs 14 residues. Per germline, CDR1 SGHRS and CDR2 YFSETQ. The CDR3 reads CASSLRPQGDEQFF. The CDR3 DNA reads TGCGCCAGCAGCTTGAGGCCCCAGGGGGATGAGCAGTTCTTC. Complete variable domain (other parts from reference TRBV5-1 and TRBJ2-1): KAGVTQTPRYLIKTRGQQVTLSCSPISGHRSVSWYQQTPGQGLQFLFEYFSETQRNKGNFPGRFSGRQFSNSRSEMNVSTLELGDSALYLCASSLRPQGDEQFFGPGTRLTVL.

The chain links TRBV28 to TRBJ2-7; the match to TRBD1 covers 7 bases. Trimming removed 5 bases from V and 1 base from J; junction bases left unmatched: 5. The CDR3 spans 14 residues. The germline CDR1 and CDR2 sequences are MDHEN and SYDVKM. CDR3 DNA: TGTGCCAGCAGTCTCACAGGGGAATCCTACGAGCAGTACTTC. Translating it yields CASSLTGESYEQYF.

The CDR3 is CASSLGAYRGREQYF. CDR3 nucleotides: TGTGCCAGCAGTTTGGGTGCGTACAGGGGGCGTGAGCAGTACTTC. The V and J genes are TRBV28 and TRBJ2-5; 9 nucleotides match TRBD1. CDR1 and CDR2 (germline): MDHEN, SYDVKM. This CDR3 is 15 amino acids long. J was trimmed by 11 bases and V by 3 bases; bases with no gene match: 13.

This rearrangement joins TRBV5-1 to TRBJ2-7; possibly TRBD2 for D (5 bases). The CDR3 has 15 amino acids. Germline CDR1 SGHRS, CDR2 YFSETQ. Trimming removed 0 bases from V and 0 bases from J, with 10 bases in between. The CDR3 reads CASSLEGVSSYEQYF. CDR3 bases: TGCGCCAGCAGCTTGGAGGGAGTCAGCTCCTACGAGCAGTACTTC.

The chain joins TRBV5-5 to TRBJ2-3; 8 nucleotides agree with TRBD1. Trimming removed 4 bases from V and 4 bases from J; junction bases left unmatched: 11. The germline V gene has CDR1 SGHKS and CDR2 YYEKEE (reference sequence). CDR3 length: 16 residues. CDR3 coding DNA: TGTGCCAGCAGCAGTACCCAGGGGGCTAGGGCAGATACGCAGTATTTT. The encoded protein is CASSSTQGARADTQYF. The full variable domain, rest sourced from reference TRBV5-5 and TRBJ2-3, is DAGVTQSPTHLIKTRGQQVTLRCSPISGHKSVSWYQQVLGQGPQFIFQYYEKEERGRGNFPDRFSARQFPNYSSELNVNALLLGDSALYLCASSSTQGARADTQYFGPGTRLTVL.

V gene TRBV10-1 combines with J gene TRBJ1-2; D remains ambiguous. Per germline, CDR1 WNHNN and CDR2 SYGVQD (reference sequence). V lost 5 bases, J lost 8 bases, and 12 bases lay in between. CDR3 length equals 12 residues. Here the CDR3 DNA reads TGCGCCAGCAGTTTCTACACCGGGGGCTACACCTTC. The encoded protein is CASSFYTGGYTF.